One and the same sample provided the 5 T cell receptor beta chains below, sequenced in a study of Graves' ophthalmopathy and Graves' hyperthyroidism. TCR beta CDR3 regions were amplified from RNA transcripts. First-round RT-PCR used HTBI primers; second-round multiplex PCR followed. TCRdb itself ran the multiplex PCR reads through MiXCR, one entry per CDR3 protein. The table has under 200,000 distinct CDR3 sequences, 37% seen once. Sequencing was done on a sample of peripheral blood. These receptor sequences come from a woman between 35 and 50 years old with Graves' ophthalmopathy.

This clonotype has at least ten counts. The J gene is TRBJ1-1, the V gene TRBV20-1, with 9 positions matching TRBD1. Trimming cost V 7 bases and J 1 base; bases outside gene matches: 7. Germline CDR1 is DFQATT and CDR2 is SNEGSKA (reference sequence). The CDR3 length is 14 residues. CDR3 amino acids: CSVPRQGGNTEAFF. DNA for the CDR3: TGCAGTGTTCCCCGACAGGGGGGGAACACTGAAGCTTTCTTT.

The table lists this clonotype with many counts. J is TRBJ2-5 and V is TRBV18; 7 nucleotides agree with TRBD1. The germline CDR1 and CDR2 sequences are KGHSH and LQKENI. The CDR3 loop spans 12 amino acids. With 4 bases clipped from V and 4 bases from J, the junction kept 0 bases outside the gene matches. The CDR3 DNA is TGTGCCAGCTCACGACAGGGAGAGACCCAGTACTTC. Protein: CASSRQGETQYF.

In this sample, this clonotype turned up many times. V and J are TRBV12-3 or TRBV12-4 and TRBJ2-3; TRBD1 matches at 12 bases. The CDR3 is 15 amino acids. V lost 8 bases to trimming and J lost 4 bases; unmatched junction nucleotides: 7. The DNA of the CDR3 is TGTGCCAGCTGCACGGGACAGGGGGCGGCAGATACGCAGTATTTT. Translation: CASCTGQGAADTQYF.

This clonotype was seen ten or more times. A much larger clone lies one base from this, so it may be a read error. J is TRBJ2-4 and V is TRBV6-2 or TRBV6-3; 7 bases line up with TRBD2. There are 11 residues in the CDR3. Per germline, CDR1 MNHEY and CDR2 SVGEGT. V lost 6 bases, J lost 15 bases, and 8 bases stayed unmatched. The CDR3, as DNA: TGTGCCAGCAGAACCGGGACTAATTGGTACTTC. Its translation: CASRTGTNWYF.

The V call is TRBV12-3 or TRBV12-4, the J call TRBJ2-7; D is unclear. Trimming took 3 bases from V and 8 from J, leaving 8 bases between them. The CDR3 has 11 residues. As DNA, the CDR3 is TGTGCCAGCAGTTTGGCGGATCAGCAGTACTTC. It is translated as CASSLADQQYF.